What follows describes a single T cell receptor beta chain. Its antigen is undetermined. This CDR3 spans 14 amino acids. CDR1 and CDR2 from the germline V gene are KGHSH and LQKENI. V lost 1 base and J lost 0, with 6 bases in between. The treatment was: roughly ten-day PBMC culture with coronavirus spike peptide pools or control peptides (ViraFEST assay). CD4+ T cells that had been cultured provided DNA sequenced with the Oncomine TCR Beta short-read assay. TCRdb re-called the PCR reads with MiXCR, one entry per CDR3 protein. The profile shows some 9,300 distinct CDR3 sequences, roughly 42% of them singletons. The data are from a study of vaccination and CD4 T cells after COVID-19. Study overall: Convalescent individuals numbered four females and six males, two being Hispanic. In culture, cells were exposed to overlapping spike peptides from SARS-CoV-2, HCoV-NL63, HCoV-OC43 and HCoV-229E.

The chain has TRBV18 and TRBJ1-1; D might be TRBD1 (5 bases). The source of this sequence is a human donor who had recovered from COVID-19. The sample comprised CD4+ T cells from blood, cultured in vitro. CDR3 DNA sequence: TGTGCCAGCTCACCACAGACAGTGAACACTGAAGCTTTCTTT. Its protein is CASSPQTVNTEAFF.